The following is a T cell receptor beta chain sequence with its context. The CDR3 runs 15 residues. V was pared by 5 bases and J by 2 bases, with 13 bases between. CDR1 is MNHEY, CDR2 SMNVEV, per germline (reference sequence). Each CDR3 protein gets one entry after TCRdb re-called the 5' RACE reads with MiXCR. The sample shows 1.5 million to 2 million distinct CDR3 sequences, 25% to 35% of them seen only once. This sample was taken from a study of identical twins. There were only healthy Caucasians among the donors. Material for sequencing was cord blood. V and J are TRBV27 and TRBJ1-5, with D hard to call. The TCR comes from a newborn girl in good health. CDR3 in DNA: TGTGCCAGCAGTCCCAAGCAGTATGGCAATCAGCCCCAGCATTTT. As protein: CASSPKQYGNQPQHF.